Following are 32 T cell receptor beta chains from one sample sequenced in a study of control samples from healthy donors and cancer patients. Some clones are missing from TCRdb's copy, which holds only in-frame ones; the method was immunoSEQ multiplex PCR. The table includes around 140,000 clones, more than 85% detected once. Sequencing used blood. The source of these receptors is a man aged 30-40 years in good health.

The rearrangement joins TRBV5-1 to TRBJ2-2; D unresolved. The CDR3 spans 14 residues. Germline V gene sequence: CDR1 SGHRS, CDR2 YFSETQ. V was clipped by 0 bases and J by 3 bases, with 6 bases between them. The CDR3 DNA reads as TGCGCCAGCAGCTTGGTCGTGGACACCGGGGAGCTGTTTTTT. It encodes CASSLVVDTGELFF.

This CDR3 is CAWTFQRGAGGTQYF. CDR3 bases: TGTGCCTGGACCTTTCAGCGGGGGGCCGGAGGTACGCAGTATTTT. The V gene is TRBV30, the J gene TRBJ2-3; 9 nucleotides match TRBD2. The V gene end was trimmed by 4 bases and the J gene end by 8 bases; junction bases not matched to a gene: 13. CDR3 length: 15 amino acids. Germline CDR1 GTSNPN, CDR2 SVGIG (reference sequence).

CDR3 region: CASSKALTKSYEQYF. The CDR3 coding sequence is TGTGCCAGCAGCAAAGCGTTGACAAAAAGCTACGAGCAGTACTTC. The chain recombines TRBV21-1 with TRBJ2-7; the tabulated D call, TRBD1, remains unverified against the DNA. TRBV21-1 is labeled a pseudogene. This CDR3 has 15 amino acids.

CDR3 residues: CASSRNFGELFF. Here the CDR3 DNA reads TGTGCCAGCAGCCGGAACTTCGGGGAGCTGTTTTTT. This chain uses TRBV3-1 (or the pseudogene TRBV3-2) with TRBJ2-2, with D uncertain. The V gene lost 4 bases and the J gene lost 7 bases, with 7 bases spanning the gap. CDR1 is LGHDT and CDR2 is YNNKEL in the germline V gene (reference sequence). The CDR3 has 12 residues.

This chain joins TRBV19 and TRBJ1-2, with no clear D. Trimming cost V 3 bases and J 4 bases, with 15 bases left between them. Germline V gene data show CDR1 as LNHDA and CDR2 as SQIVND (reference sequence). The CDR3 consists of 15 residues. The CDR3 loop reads CASSIGLRNLYGYTF. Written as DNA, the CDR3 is TGTGCCAGTAGTATTGGGTTGAGGAATCTCTATGGCTACACCTTC.

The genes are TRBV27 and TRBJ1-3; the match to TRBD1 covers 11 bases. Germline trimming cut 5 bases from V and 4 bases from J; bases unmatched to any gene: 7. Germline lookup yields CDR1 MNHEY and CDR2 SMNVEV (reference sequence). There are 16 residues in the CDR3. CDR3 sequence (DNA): TGTGCCAGCAGTCGCCTCGGACAGGGGGCAGGAAACACCATATATTTT. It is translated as CASSRLGQGAGNTIYF.

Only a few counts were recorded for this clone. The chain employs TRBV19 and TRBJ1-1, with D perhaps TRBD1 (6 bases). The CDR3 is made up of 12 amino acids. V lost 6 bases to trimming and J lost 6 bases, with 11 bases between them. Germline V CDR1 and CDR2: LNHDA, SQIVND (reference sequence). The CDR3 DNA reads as TGTGCCAGTAGCCCTGGGGGGCCTGAAGCTTTCTTT. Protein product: CASSPGGPEAFF.

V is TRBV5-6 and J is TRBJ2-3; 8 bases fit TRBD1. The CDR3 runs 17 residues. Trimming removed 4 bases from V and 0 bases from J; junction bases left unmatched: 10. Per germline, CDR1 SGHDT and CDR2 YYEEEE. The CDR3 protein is CASSPDRVLVSTDTQYF. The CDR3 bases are TGTGCCAGCAGCCCGGACAGGGTTCTAGTTAGCACAGATACGCAGTATTTT.

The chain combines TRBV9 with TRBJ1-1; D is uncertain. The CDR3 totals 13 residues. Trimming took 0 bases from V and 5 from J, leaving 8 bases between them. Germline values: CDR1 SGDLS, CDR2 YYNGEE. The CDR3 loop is CASSVGVWTEAFF. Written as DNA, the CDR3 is TGTGCCAGCAGCGTAGGGGTCTGGACTGAAGCTTTCTTT.

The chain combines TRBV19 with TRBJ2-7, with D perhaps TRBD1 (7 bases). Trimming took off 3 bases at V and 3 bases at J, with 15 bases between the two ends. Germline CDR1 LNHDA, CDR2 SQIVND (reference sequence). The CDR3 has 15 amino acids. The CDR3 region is CASSIGGQWHYEQYF. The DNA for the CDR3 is TGTGCCAGTAGTATCGGGGGACAGTGGCACTACGAGCAGTACTTC.

The CDR3 sequence: CASSVDRDEQYF. CDR3 bases: TGTGCCAGCAGCGTTGACAGGGACGAGCAGTACTTC. The chain combines TRBV5-6 with TRBJ2-7; 7 bases are a match to TRBD1. The germline V gene encodes CDR1 SGHDT and CDR2 YYEEEE. The CDR3 sequence is 12 residues long. The V and J ends lost 4 bases and 5 bases, in that order; junction bases with no gene match: 3.

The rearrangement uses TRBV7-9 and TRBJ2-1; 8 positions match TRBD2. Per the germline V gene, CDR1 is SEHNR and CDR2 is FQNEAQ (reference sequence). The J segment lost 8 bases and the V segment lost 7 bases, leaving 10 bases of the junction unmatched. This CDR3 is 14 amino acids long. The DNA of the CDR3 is TGTGCCAGCACCAAAACCGGGGGGGTCGATGAGCAGTTCTTC. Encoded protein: CASTKTGGVDEQFF.

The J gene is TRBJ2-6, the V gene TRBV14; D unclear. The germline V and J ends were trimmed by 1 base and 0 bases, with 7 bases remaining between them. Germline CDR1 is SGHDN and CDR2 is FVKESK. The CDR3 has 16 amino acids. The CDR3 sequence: CASSQVVFSGANVLTF. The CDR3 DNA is TGTGCCAGCAGCCAAGTTGTATTCTCTGGGGCCAACGTCCTGACTTTC.

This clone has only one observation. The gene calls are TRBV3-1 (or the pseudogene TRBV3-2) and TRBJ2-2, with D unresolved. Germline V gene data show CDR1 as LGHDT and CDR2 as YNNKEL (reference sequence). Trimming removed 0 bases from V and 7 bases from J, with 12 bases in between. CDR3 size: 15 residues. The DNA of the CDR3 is TGTGCCAGCAGCCAAGATGCGAGAACCGGCGGGGAGCTGTTTTTT. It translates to CASSQDARTGGELFF.

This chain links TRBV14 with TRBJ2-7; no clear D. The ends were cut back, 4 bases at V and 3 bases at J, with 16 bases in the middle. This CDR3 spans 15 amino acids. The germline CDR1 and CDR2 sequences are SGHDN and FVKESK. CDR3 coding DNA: TGTGCCAGCAGCCCGCGAACGGGCCACGGCTACGAGCAGTACTTC. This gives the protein CASSPRTGHGYEQYF.

The CDR3 nucleotides are TGTGCCAGCAGCTTGGGCCGGCTCTACGAGCAGTACTTC. This gives the protein CASSLGRLYEQYF. This rearrangement joins TRBV5-4 to TRBJ2-7; D is unresolved. V was clipped by 0 bases and J by 3 bases, with 7 bases between them. Germline loops: CDR1 SGHNT, CDR2 YYREEE (reference sequence). The CDR3 totals 13 residues.

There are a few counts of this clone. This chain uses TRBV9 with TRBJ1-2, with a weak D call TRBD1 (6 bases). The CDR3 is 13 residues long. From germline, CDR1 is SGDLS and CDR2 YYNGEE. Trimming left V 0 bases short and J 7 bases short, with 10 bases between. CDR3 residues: CASSVEGGGGYTF. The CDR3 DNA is TGTGCCAGCAGCGTAGAAGGGGGTGGTGGCTACACCTTC.

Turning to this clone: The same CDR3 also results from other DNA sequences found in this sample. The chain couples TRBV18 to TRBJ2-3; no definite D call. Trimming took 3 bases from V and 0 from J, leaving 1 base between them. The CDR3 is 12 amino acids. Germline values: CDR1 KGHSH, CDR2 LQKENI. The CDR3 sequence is CASSPSTDTQYF. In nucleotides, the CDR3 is TGTGCCAGCTCACCTAGCACAGATACGCAGTATTTT.

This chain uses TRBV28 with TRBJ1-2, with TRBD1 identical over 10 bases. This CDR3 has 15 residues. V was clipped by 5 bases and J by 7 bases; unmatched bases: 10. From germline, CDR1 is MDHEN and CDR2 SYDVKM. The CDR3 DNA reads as TGTGCCAGCAGTGTGGCCGGACAGGGGGTTCTTGGCTACACCTTC. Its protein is CASSVAGQGVLGYTF.

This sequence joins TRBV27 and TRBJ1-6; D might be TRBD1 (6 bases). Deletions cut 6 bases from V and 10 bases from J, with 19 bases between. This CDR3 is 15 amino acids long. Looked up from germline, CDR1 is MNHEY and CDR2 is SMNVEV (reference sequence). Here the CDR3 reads CASSLYGGPVSPLHF. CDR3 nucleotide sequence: TGTGCCAGCAGCCTATACGGGGGGCCAGTGTCACCCCTCCACTTT.

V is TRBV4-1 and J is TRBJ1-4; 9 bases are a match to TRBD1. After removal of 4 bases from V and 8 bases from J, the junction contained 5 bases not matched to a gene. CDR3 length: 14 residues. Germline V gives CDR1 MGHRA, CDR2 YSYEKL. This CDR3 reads CASSLWDRDEKLFF. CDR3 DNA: TGCGCCAGCAGCCTATGGGACAGGGACGAAAAACTGTTTTTT.

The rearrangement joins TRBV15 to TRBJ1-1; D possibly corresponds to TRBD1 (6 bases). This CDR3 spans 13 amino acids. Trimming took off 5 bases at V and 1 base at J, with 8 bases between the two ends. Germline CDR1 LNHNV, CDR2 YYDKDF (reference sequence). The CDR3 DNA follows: TGTGCCACCAGCTTCAGGGGGAACACTGAAGCTTTCTTT. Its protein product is CATSFRGNTEAFF. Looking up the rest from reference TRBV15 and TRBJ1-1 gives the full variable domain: DAMVIQNPRYQVTQFGKPVTLSCSQTLNHNVMYWYQQKSSQAPKLLFHYYDKDFNNEADTPDNFQSRRPNTSFCFLDIRSPGLGDTAMYLCATSFRGNTEAFFGQGTRLTVV.

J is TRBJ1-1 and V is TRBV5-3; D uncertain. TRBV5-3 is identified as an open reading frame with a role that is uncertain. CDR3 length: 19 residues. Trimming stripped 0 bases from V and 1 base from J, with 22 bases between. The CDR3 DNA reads TGTGCCAGAAGCTTGGGCCCCCAGAACAGATTACTTACGAACACTGAAGCTTTCTTT. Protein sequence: CARSLGPQNRLLTNTEAFF.

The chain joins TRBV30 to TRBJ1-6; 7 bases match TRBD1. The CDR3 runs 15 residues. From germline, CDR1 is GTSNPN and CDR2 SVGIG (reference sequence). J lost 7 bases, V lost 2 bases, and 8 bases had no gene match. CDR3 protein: CAWSLKGALNSPLHF. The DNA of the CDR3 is TGTGCCTGGAGTCTTAAGGGGGCCCTCAATTCACCCCTCCACTTT.

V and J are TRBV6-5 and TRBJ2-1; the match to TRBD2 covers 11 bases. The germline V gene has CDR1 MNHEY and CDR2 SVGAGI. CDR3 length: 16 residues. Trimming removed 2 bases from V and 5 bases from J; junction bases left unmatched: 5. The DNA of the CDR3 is TGTGCCAGCAGTTACGCTTTAGCGGGGGGGAACAATGAGCAGTTCTTC. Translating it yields CASSYALAGGNNEQFF.

This CDR3 is CSAIPITEAFF. The CDR3 DNA is TGCAGTGCTATTCCGATCACTGAAGCTTTCTTT. The chain joins TRBV20-1 to TRBJ1-1; no clear D gene. The CDR3 is made up of 11 amino acids. CDR1 is DFQATT and CDR2 is SNEGSKA in the germline V gene (reference sequence). Trimming stripped 4 bases from V and 4 bases from J, with 7 bases between.

Written as DNA, the CDR3 is TGTGCCAGTAGTATGGTACAGGGTAACGAGCAGTACTTC. This codes for CASSMVQGNEQYF. The genes are TRBV19 and TRBJ2-7; TRBD1 is a possible D gene (6 bases). The CDR3 runs 13 residues. Trimming stripped 3 bases from V and 5 bases from J, with 11 bases between. Germline lookup yields CDR1 LNHDA and CDR2 SQIVND (reference sequence).

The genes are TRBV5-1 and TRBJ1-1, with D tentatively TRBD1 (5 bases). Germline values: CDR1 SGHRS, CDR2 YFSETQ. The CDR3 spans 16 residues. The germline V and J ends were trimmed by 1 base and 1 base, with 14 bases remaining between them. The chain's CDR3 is CASSLYWEGTNTEAFF. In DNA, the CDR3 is TGCGCCAGCAGCTTGTATTGGGAGGGGACGAACACTGAAGCTTTCTTT.

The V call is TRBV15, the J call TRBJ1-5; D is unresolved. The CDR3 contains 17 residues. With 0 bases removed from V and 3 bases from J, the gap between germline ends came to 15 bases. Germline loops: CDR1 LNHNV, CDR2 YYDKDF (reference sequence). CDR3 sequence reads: CATSREPIFGVNQPQHF. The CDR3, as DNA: TGTGCCACCAGCAGAGAGCCCATCTTTGGGGTCAATCAGCCCCAGCATTTT.

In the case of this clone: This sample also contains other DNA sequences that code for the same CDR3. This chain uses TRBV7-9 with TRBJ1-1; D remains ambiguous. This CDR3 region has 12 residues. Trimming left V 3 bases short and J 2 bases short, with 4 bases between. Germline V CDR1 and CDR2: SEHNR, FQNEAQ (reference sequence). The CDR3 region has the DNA TGTGCCAGCAGCTTCGGCAACACTGAAGCTTTCTTT. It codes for CASSFGNTEAFF.

CDR3 DNA: TGTGCCAGTAGTATTACAGGGTCCTATAATTCACCCCTCCACTTT. Its protein is CASSITGSYNSPLHF. V gene TRBV19 combines with J gene TRBJ1-6; TRBD1 is a possible D gene (6 bases). Germline V gene lookup returns CDR1 LNHDA and CDR2 SQIVND (reference sequence). The germline V and J ends were trimmed by 3 bases and 1 base, with 7 bases remaining between them. The CDR3 is 15 residues long. The full variable domain, with the rest looked up from reference TRBV19 and TRBJ1-6, is DGGITQSPKYLFRKEGQNVTLSCEQNLNHDAMYWYRQDPGQGLRLIYYSQIVNDFQKGDIAEGYSVSREKKESFPLTVTSAQKNPTAFYLCASSITGSYNSPLHFGNGTRLTVT.

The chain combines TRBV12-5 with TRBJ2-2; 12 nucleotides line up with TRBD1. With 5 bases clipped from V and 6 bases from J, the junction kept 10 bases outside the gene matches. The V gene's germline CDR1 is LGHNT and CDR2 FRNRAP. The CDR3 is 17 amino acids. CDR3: CASGRDRGRLFSGELFF. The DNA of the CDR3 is TGTGCTAGTGGTCGGGACAGGGGGCGCCTTTTTTCCGGGGAGCTGTTTTTT.